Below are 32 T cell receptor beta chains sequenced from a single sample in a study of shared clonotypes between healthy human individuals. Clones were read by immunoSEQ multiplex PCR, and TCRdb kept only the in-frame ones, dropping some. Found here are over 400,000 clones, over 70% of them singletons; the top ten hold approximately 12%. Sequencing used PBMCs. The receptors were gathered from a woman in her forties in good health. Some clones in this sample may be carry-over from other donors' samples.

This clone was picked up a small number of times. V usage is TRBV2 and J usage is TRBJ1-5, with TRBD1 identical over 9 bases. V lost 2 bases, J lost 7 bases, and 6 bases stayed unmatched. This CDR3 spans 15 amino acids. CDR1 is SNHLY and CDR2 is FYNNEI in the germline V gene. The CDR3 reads CASSETGGVGQPQHF. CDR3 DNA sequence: TGTGCCAGCAGTGAAACAGGGGGCGTTGGGCAGCCCCAGCATTTT.

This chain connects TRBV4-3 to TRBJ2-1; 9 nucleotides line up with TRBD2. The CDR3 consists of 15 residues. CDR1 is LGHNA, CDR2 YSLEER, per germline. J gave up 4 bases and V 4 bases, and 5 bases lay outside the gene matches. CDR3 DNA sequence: TGCGCCAGCAGCCGGAGGACTAGCGATTACAATGAGCAGTTCTTC. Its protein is CASSRRTSDYNEQFF.

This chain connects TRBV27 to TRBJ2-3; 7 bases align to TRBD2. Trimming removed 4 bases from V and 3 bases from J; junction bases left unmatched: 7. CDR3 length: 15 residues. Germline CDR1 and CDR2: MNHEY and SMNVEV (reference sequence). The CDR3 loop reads CASSSLAGPTDTQYF. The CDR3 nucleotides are TGTGCCAGCAGTTCATTAGCGGGTCCTACAGATACGCAGTATTTT.

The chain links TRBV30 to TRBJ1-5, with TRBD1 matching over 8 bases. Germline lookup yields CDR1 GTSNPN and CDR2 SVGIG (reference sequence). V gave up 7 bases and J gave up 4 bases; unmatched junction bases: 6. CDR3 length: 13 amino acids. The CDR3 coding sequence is TGTGCCTACGGGACAGGAGGTAATCAGCCCCAGCATTTT. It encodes CAYGTGGNQPQHF. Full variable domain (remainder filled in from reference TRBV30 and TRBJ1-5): SQTIHQWPATLVQPVGSPLSLECTVEGTSNPNLYWYRQAAGRGLQLLFYSVGIGQISSEVPQNLSASRPQDRQFILSSKKLLLSDSGFYLCAYGTGGNQPQHFGDGTRLSIL.

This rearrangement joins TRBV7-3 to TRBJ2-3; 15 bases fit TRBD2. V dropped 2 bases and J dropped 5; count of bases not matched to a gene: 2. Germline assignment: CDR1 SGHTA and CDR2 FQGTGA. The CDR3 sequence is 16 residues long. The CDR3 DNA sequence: TGTGCCAGCAGCTTACGGGGACTAGCGGGAGGAGATACGCAGTATTTT. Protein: CASSLRGLAGGDTQYF. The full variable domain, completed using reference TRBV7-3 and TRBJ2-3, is GAGVSQTPSNKVTEKGKYVELRCDPISGHTALYWYRQSLGQGPEFLIYFQGTGAADDSGLPNDRFFAVRPEGSVSTLKIQRTERGDSAVYLCASSLRGLAGGDTQYFGPGTRLTVL.

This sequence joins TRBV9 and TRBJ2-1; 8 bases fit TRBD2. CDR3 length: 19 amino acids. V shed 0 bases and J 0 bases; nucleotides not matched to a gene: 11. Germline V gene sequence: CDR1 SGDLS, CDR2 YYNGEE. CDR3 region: CASSVAGGSGTPSYNEQFF. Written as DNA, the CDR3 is TGTGCCAGCAGCGTAGCTGGGGGTAGCGGGACACCCTCCTACAATGAGCAGTTCTTC.

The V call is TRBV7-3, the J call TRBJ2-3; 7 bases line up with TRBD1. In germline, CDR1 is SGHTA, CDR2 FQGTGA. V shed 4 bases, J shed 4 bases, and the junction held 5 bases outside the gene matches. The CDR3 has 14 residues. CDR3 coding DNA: TGTGCCAGCAGCTCGGGACAGCCGGCAGATACGCAGTATTTT. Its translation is CASSSGQPADTQYF.

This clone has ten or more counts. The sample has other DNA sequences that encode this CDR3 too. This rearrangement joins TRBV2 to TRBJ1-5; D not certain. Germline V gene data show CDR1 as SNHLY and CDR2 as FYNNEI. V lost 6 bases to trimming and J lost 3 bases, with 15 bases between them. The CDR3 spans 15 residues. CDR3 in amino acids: CASRDEVVYNQPQHF. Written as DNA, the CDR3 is TGTGCCAGCAGGGATGAAGTCGTCTACAATCAGCCCCAGCATTTT. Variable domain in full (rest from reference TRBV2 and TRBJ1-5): EPEVTQTPSHQVTQMGQEVILRCVPISNHLYFYWYRQILGQKVEFLVSFYNNEISEKSEIFDDQFSVERPDGSNFTLKIRSTKLEDSAMYFCASRDEVVYNQPQHFGDGTRLSIL.

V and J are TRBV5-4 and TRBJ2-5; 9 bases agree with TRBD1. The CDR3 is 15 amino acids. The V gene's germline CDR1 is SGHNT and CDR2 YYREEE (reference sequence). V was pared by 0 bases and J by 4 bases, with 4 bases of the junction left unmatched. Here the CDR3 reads CASSLETGGAETQYF. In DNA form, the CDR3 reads TGTGCCAGCAGCTTGGAAACAGGGGGCGCAGAGACCCAGTACTTC.

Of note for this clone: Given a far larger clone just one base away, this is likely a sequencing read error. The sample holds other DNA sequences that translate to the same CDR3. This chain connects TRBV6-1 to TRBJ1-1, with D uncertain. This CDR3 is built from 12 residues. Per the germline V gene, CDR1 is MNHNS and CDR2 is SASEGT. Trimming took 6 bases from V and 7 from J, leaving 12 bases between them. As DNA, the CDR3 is TGTGCCAGCAGCGAGCGATATCGTGAAGCTTTCTTT. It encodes CASSERYREAFF.

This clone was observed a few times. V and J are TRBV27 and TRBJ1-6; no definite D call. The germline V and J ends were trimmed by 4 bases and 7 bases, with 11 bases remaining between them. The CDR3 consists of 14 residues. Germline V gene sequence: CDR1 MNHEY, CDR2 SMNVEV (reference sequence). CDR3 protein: CASSWRGDNSPLHF. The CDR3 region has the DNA TGTGCCAGCAGTTGGAGAGGTGACAATTCACCCCTCCACTTT.

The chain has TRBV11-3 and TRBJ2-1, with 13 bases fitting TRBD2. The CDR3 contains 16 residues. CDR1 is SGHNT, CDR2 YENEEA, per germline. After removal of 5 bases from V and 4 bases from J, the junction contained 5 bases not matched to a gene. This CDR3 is CASSRTSGSKYNEQFF. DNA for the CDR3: TGTGCCAGCAGCCGGACTAGCGGGAGTAAATACAATGAGCAGTTCTTC.

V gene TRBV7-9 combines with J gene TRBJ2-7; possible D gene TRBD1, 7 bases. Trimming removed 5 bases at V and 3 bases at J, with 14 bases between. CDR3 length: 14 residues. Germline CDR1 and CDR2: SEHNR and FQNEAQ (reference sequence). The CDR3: CASSAGQWNYEQYF. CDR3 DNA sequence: TGTGCCAGCAGCGCGGGACAGTGGAACTACGAGCAGTACTTC.

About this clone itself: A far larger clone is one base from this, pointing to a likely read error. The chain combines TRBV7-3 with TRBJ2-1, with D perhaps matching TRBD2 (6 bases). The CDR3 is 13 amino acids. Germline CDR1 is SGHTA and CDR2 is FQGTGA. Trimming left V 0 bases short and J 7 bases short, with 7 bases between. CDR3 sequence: CASSLTGRNEQFF. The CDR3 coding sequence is TGTGCCAGCAGCTTAACCGGGAGAAATGAGCAGTTCTTC.

CDR3 sequence reads: CASSFTLGEQYF. CDR3 bases: TGTGCCAGCAGCTTTACCTTGGGTGAGCAGTACTTC. The chain links TRBV5-6 to TRBJ2-7; D call uncertain. Deletions cut 2 bases from V and 7 bases from J, with 10 bases between. The CDR3 is made up of 12 amino acids. Germline V CDR1 and CDR2: SGHDT, YYEEEE.

In DNA, the CDR3 is TGTGCCAGCAGTTACTCGATATTGGTCAGGGATTACGAGCAGTACTTC. This encodes CASSYSILVRDYEQYF. This chain links TRBV6-6 with TRBJ2-7, with a tentative D call TRBD1 (5 bases). Trimming shortened V by 0 bases and J by 4 bases, and 16 bases separated the two germline ends. Germline V gene data show CDR1 as MNHNY and CDR2 as SVGAGI (reference sequence). CDR3 size: 16 residues.

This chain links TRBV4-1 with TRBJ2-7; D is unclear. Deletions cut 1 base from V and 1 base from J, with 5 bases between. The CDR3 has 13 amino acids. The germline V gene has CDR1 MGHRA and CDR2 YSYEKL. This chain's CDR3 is CASSQVGSYEQYF. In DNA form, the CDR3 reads TGCGCCAGCAGCCAAGTGGGGTCCTACGAGCAGTACTTC.

The CDR3 DNA follows: TGTGCCAGCAGCACAGGGAACAATCAGCCCCAGCATTTT. Amino acids: CASSTGNNQPQHF. V gene TRBV25-1 combines with J gene TRBJ1-5; TRBD1 might be the D (6 bases). Trimming left V 6 bases short and J 3 bases short, with 9 bases between. CDR1 is MGHDK and CDR2 is SYGVNS in the germline V gene. The CDR3 loop spans 13 amino acids.

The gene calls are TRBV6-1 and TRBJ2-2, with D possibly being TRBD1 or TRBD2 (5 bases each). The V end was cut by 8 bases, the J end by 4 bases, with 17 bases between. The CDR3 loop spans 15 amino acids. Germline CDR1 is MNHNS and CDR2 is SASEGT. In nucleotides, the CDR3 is TGTGCCAGCTCTCCTCGGGGCCAAACCACCGGGGAGCTGTTTTTT. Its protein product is CASSPRGQTTGELFF.

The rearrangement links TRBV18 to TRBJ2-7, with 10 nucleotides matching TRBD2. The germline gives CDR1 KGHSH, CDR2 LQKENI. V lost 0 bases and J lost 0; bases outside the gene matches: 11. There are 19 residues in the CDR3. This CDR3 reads CASSPPPGLASRHSYEQYF. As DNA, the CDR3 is TGTGCCAGCTCACCACCGCCGGGACTAGCGAGCCGACACTCCTACGAGCAGTACTTC.

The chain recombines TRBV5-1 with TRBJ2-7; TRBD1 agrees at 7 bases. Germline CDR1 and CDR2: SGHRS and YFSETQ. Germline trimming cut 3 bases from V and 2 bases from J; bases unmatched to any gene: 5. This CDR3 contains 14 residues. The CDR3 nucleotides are TGCGCCAGCAGCTCCGGACAGGAGACCTACGAGCAGTACTTC. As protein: CASSSGQETYEQYF.

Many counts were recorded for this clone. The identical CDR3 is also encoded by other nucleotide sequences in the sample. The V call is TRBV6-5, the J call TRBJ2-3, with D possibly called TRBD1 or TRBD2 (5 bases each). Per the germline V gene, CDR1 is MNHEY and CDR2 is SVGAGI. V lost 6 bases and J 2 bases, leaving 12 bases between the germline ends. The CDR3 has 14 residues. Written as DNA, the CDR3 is TGTGCCAGCAGGCTCGGGACCGTCACAGATACGCAGTATTTT. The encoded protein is CASRLGTVTDTQYF.

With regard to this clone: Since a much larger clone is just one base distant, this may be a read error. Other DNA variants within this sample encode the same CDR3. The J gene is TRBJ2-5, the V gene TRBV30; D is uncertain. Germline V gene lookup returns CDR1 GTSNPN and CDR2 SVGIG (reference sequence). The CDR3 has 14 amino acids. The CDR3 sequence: CAWSVLGDGGAQYF. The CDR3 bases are TGCGCCTGGAGTGTACTCGGCGACGGTGGGGCCCAGTACTTC.

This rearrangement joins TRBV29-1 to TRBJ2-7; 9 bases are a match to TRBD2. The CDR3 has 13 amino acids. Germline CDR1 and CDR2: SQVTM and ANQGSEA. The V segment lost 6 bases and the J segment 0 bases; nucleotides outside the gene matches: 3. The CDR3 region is CSVAGGSSYEQYF. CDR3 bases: TGCAGCGTGGCGGGGGGGAGCTCCTACGAGCAGTACTTC.

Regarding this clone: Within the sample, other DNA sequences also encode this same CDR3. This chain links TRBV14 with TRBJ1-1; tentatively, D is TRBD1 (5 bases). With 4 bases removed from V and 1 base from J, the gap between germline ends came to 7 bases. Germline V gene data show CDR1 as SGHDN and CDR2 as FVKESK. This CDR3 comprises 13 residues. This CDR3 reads CASSRQPNTEAFF. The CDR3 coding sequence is TGTGCCAGCAGCCGACAGCCGAACACTGAAGCTTTCTTT.

The CDR3 nucleotides are TGTGCCAGCAGCTTAGGAGAGCAAGAGACCCAGTACTTC. Translated, it gives CASSLGEQETQYF. The V call is TRBV7-3, the J call TRBJ2-5; no clear D gene. Trimming took off 2 bases at V and 2 bases at J, with 6 bases between the two ends. Germline V CDR1 and CDR2: SGHTA, FQGTGA. The CDR3 length is 13 residues.

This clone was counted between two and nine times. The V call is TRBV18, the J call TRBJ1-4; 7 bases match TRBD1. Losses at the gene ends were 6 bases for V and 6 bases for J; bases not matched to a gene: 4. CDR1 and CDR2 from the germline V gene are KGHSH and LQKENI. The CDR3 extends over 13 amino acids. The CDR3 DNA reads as TGTGCCAGCTCTGGGGACAGATATGAAAAACTGTTTTTT. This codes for CASSGDRYEKLFF.

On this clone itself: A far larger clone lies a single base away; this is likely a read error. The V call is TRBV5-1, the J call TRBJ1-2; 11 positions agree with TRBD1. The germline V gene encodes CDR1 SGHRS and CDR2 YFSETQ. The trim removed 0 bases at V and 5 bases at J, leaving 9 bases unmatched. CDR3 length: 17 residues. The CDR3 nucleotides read TGCGCCAGCAGCTTGGAGTGGACAGGGGGCACATCATATGGCTACACCTTC. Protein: CASSLEWTGGTSYGYTF. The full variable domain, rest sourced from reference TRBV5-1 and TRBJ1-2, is KAGVTQTPRYLIKTRGQQVTLSCSPISGHRSVSWYQQTPGQGLQFLFEYFSETQRNKGNFPGRFSGRQFSNSRSEMNVSTLELGDSALYLCASSLEWTGGTSYGYTFGSGTRLTVV.

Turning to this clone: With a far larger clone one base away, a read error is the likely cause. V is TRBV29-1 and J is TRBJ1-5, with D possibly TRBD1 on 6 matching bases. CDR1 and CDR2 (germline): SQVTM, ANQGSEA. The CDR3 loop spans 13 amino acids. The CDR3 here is CRVAQGPNQPQHF. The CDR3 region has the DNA TGCAGAGTTGCCCAGGGGCCAAATCAGCCCCAGCATTTT.

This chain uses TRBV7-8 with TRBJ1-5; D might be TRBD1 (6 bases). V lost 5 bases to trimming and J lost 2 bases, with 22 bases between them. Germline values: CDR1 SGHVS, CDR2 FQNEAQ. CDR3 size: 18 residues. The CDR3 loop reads CASSPIYGGAFGNQPQHF. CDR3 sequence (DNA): TGTGCCAGCAGCCCGATTTATGGGGGCGCTTTCGGCAATCAGCCCCAGCATTTT.

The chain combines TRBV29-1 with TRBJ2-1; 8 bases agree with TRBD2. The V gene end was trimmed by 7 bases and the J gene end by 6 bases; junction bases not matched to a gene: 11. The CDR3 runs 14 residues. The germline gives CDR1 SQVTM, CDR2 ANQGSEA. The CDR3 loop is CSAEGREVGNEQFF. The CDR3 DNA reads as TGCAGCGCCGAGGGGCGGGAGGTAGGCAATGAGCAGTTCTTC.

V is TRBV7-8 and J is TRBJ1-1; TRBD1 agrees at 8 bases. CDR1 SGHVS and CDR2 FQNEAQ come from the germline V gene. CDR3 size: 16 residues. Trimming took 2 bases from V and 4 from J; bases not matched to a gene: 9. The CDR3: CASSLQGAEVGTEAFF. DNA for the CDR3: TGTGCCAGCAGCTTACAGGGGGCGGAGGTTGGCACTGAAGCTTTCTTT.